These 9 T cell receptor beta chains were sequenced from one sample in a study of beta chain features in type 1 diabetes. Their target antigens are unknown. Sequencing targeted expressed TCRB transcripts, as all isolated RNA had been reverse transcribed. Method: immunoSEQ multiplex PCR; TCRdb's copy keeps in-frame clones and lacks some. Of about 660,000 clones in the sample, over 12% were seen once. Study-level findings and limits: All four CD4+ subsets from Type 1 diabetes patients carried moderately but significantly shorter TCRB CDR3s.

The material sequenced was naive CD4+ T cells from blood. All receptors come from a man between 18 and 29 years old with type 1 diabetes.

A few counts support this clone. This chain connects TRBV6-4 to TRBJ2-6; D perhaps matches TRBD1 (6 bases). This CDR3 region has 20 residues. Germline-derived CDR1 and CDR2 are MRHNA and SNTAGT. Trimming took 3 bases from V and 0 from J, leaving 21 bases between them. As DNA, the CDR3 is TGTGCCAGCAGTGAAGGGGCCTGGGACATCGGCCGCTCTGGGGCCAACGTCCTGACTTTC. It codes for CASSEGAWDIGRSGANVLTF.

Only a few counts were recorded for this clone. The CDR3 coding sequence is TGCAGCGCTATGCCGCCGGGACAGGGACGATACAGCGAGTTCTTC. This encodes CSAMPPGQGRYSEFF. This chain connects TRBV29-1 to TRBJ2-1; 9 bases map to TRBD1. V lost 7 bases and J lost 14; bases outside the gene matches: 21. Per the germline V gene, CDR1 is SQVTM and CDR2 is ANQGSEA. The CDR3 length is 15 residues.

In this sample, this clone turned up a few times. V is TRBV18 and J is TRBJ2-2; 10 bases align to TRBD1. CDR1 is KGHSH, CDR2 LQKENI, per germline. The V segment lost 4 bases and the J segment 0 bases; nucleotides outside the gene matches: 8. The CDR3 is 18 residues long. This CDR3 is CASSHGTGVTPNTGELFF. In DNA form, the CDR3 reads TGTGCCAGCTCACACGGGACAGGGGTCACGCCGAACACCGGGGAGCTGTTTTTT.

The chain uses TRBV27 and TRBJ1-6; 8 nucleotides match TRBD1. CDR1 and CDR2 from the germline V gene are MNHEY and SMNVEV (reference sequence). The CDR3 extends over 16 amino acids. V shed 1 base, J shed 5 bases, and the junction held 4 bases outside the gene matches. The DNA for the CDR3 is TGTGCCAGCAGTTTATTAGGACAGGGTAATAATTCACCCCTCCACTTT. It specifies CASSLLGQGNNSPLHF.

The V gene is TRBV27, the J gene TRBJ2-1; 7 bases fit TRBD2. The CDR3 has 16 residues. J was trimmed by 7 bases and V by 3 bases; bases with no gene match: 12. The germline CDR1 and CDR2 sequences are MNHEY and SMNVEV (reference sequence). The CDR3 DNA reads as TGTGCCAGCAGTTTTATAGGGGAGGGCCGTGGGAATGAGCAGTTCTTC. Its translation: CASSFIGEGRGNEQFF.

This clone occurred a few times. The rearrangement links TRBV5-4 to TRBJ2-5; TRBD2 matches 9 bases. The germline CDR1 and CDR2 sequences are SGHNT and YYREEE (reference sequence). CDR3 length: 15 residues. With V trimmed by 6 bases and J by 2 bases, 8 bases remained unmatched. Here the CDR3 reads CASTPNLAGQETQYF. The CDR3 DNA sequence: TGTGCCAGCACCCCCAATCTAGCGGGGCAAGAGACCCAGTACTTC.

Details on this clone: This sample includes further DNA sequences coding for the same CDR3. The chain is built from TRBV30 and TRBJ2-1, with 7 bases fitting TRBD2. The germline V gene encodes CDR1 GTSNPN and CDR2 SVGIG (reference sequence). With 0 bases clipped from V and 7 bases from J, the junction kept 6 bases outside the gene matches. The CDR3 sequence is 14 residues long. The DNA for the CDR3 is TGTGCCTGGAGTGTGGGCGGGAGTTATAATGAGCAGTTCTTC. Its protein product is CAWSVGGSYNEQFF.

This sequence joins TRBV7-9 and TRBJ2-3; D gene unclear. V was cut by 3 bases and J by 2 bases, with 12 bases left in between. Germline V gene data show CDR1 as SEHNR and CDR2 as FQNEAQ (reference sequence). This CDR3 comprises 15 residues. Written as DNA, the CDR3 is TGTGCCAGCAGCTTGCTTGGATTATTCACAGATACGCAGTATTTT. It translates to CASSLLGLFTDTQYF.

This clone was seen a few times. One end of the junction fails to match germline, which may point to a read error. V and J are TRBV9 and TRBJ1-3; D is uncertain. Germline CDR1 is SGDLS and CDR2 is YYNGEE. CDR3 length: 14 amino acids. This CDR3 is CASSVLETGNTIYF. Here the CDR3 DNA reads TGTGCCAGCAGCGTATTAGAAACTGGGAACACCATATATTTT.